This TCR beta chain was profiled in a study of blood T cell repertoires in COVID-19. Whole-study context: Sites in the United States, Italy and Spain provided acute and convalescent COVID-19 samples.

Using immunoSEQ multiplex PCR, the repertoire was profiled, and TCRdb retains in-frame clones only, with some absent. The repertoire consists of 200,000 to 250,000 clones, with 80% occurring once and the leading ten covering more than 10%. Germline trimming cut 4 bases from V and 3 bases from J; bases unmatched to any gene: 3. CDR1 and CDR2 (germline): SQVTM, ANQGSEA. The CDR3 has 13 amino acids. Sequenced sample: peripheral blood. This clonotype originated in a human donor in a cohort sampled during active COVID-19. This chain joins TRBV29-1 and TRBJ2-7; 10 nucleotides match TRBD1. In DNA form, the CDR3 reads TGCAGCGTTGTTAGGACAGGGGGCTACGAGCAGTACTTC. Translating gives CSVVRTGGYEQYF.